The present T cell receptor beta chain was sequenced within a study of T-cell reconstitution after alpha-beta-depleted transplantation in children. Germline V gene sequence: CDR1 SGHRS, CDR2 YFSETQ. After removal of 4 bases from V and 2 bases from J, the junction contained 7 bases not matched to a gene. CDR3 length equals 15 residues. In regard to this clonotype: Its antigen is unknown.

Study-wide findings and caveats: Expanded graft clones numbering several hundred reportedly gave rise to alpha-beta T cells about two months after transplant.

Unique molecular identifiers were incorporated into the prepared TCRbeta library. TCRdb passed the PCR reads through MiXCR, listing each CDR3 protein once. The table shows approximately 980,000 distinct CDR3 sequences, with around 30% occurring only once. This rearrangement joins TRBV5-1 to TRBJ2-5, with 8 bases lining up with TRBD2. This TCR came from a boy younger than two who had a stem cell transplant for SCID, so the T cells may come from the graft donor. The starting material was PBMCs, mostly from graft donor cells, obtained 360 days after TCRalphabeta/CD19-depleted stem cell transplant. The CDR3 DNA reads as TGCGCCAGCAGCATCGGGACTAGGCATCAAGAGACCCAGTACTTC. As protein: CASSIGTRHQETQYF. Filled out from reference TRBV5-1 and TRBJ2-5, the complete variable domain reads KAGVTQTPRYLIKTRGQQVTLSCSPISGHRSVSWYQQTPGQGLQFLFEYFSETQRNKGNFPGRFSGRQFSNSRSEMNVSTLELGDSALYLCASSIGTRHQETQYFGPGTRLLVL.